The 8 T cell receptor beta chains below all came from one sample that was sequenced in a study of technical replicates of blood from several donors. Clones were sequenced by immunoSEQ multiplex PCR, and TCRdb holds only the in-frame ones, with some missing. In the table there are more than 55,000 clones, around 94% of which are singletons. The sequenced material came from T cells isolated from PBMCs. These receptors were taken from a human donor in good health.

V is TRBV10-3 and J is TRBJ2-7; a weak D match, TRBD2 (6 bases). Germline V lookup: CDR1 ENHRY, CDR2 SYGVKD. CDR3 length: 12 residues. The V end lost 6 bases, the J end lost 2 bases, and 8 bases lay between the germline ends. Written as DNA, the CDR3 is TGTGCCATCAGGGAGGGAGCCTACGAGCAGTACTTC. This sequence encodes CAIREGAYEQYF.

The chain links TRBV11-2 to TRBJ1-1; D remains unclear. V was clipped by 2 bases and J by 1 base, with 8 bases between them. There are 14 residues in the CDR3. Germline-derived CDR1 and CDR2 are SGHAT and FQNNGV. The CDR3 coding sequence is TGTGCCAGCAGCTTATTGCCCAGGAACACTGAAGCTTTCTTT. Amino acids: CASSLLPRNTEAFF.

This clone was found a few times. V is TRBV19 and J is TRBJ1-1, with TRBD1 matching over 7 bases. The CDR3 contains 12 residues. The V segment lost 6 bases and the J segment 5 bases; nucleotides outside the gene matches: 3. Per germline, CDR1 LNHDA and CDR2 SQIVND (reference sequence). The CDR3 here is CASRTGWTEAFF. In nucleotides, the CDR3 is TGTGCCAGTAGGACAGGGTGGACTGAAGCTTTCTTT.

This clone was detected once. The gene calls are TRBV28 and TRBJ2-1; D might be TRBD2 (6 bases). The CDR3 is made up of 15 amino acids. Germline V CDR1 and CDR2: MDHEN, SYDVKM. Trimming pared 3 bases from V and 6 bases from J, leaving 15 bases between. CDR3 region: CASSLGTPAGNEQFF. CDR3 in DNA: TGTGCCAGCAGTTTGGGGACTCCAGCCGGCAATGAGCAGTTCTTC.

The chain is built from TRBV4-1 and TRBJ2-2, with 7 bases lining up with TRBD2. CDR3 length equals 16 residues. V was clipped by 1 base and J by 2 bases; unmatched bases: 4. CDR1 is MGHRA and CDR2 is YSYEKL in the germline V gene. For the CDR3, the DNA is TGCGCCAGCAGCCAAGCGGGAGGAGGTAACACCGGGGAGCTGTTTTTT. As protein: CASSQAGGGNTGELFF.

V usage is TRBV7-8 and J usage is TRBJ1-2, with TRBD1 as a possible D gene (5 bases). The CDR3 has 15 amino acids. Deletions cut 0 bases from V and 4 bases from J, with 12 bases between. Germline loops: CDR1 SGHVS, CDR2 FQNEAQ. The CDR3 loop reads CASSLAGGVSYGYTF. For the CDR3, the DNA is TGTGCCAGCAGCTTAGCGGGGGGAGTTAGCTATGGCTACACCTTC.

The CDR3 sequence is CASSLGAGWDGYTF. CDR3 sequence (DNA): TGTGCCAGCAGCTTGGGCGCCGGGTGGGATGGCTACACCTTC. This chain connects TRBV5-6 to TRBJ1-2; D unclear. This CDR3 has 14 amino acids. V lost 0 bases to trimming and J lost 6 bases, with 12 bases between them. Germline V gene lookup returns CDR1 SGHDT and CDR2 YYEEEE. The complete variable domain, with remaining parts taken from reference TRBV5-6 and TRBJ1-2, reads DAGVTQSPTHLIKTRGQQVTLRCSPKSGHDTVSWYQQALGQGPQFIFQYYEEEERQRGNFPDRFSGHQFPNYSSELNVNALLLGDSALYLCASSLGAGWDGYTFGSGTRLTVV.

The V gene is TRBV30, the J gene TRBJ1-3, with 7 nucleotides matching TRBD1. V shed 0 bases and J 2 bases; nucleotides not matched to a gene: 1. CDR1 and CDR2 (germline): GTSNPN, SVGIG (reference sequence). The CDR3 has 14 residues. The CDR3 spells CAWSVGQTGNTIYF. The CDR3 region has the DNA TGTGCCTGGAGTGTGGGACAGACTGGAAACACCATATATTTT.